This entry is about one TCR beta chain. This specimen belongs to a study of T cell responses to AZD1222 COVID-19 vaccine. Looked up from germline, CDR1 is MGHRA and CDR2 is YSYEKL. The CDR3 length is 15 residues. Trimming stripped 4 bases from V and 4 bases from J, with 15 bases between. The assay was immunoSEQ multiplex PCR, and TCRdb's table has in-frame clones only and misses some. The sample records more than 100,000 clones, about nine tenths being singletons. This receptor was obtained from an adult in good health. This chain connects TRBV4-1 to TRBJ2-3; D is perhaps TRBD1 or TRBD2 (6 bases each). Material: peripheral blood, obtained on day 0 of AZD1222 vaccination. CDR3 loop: CASSLQSGAPDTQYF. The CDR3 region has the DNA TGCGCCAGCAGCCTTCAATCGGGGGCCCCAGATACGCAGTATTTT.